A single sample is the source of the 16 T cell receptor beta chains below, sequenced in a study of OX40 agonist ivuxolimab in advanced cancers. TCRdb keeps only in-frame clones here, not all; method: immunoSEQ multiplex PCR. Counted here are some 11,000 clones, 65% to 85% occurring once; the ten biggest clones make up around 15%. Sequencing was performed on CD4+ or CD8+ T cells sorted from blood, taken in a trial of the OX40 agonist ivuxolimab. The receptors derive from an adult with an advanced solid tumor such as melanoma, head and neck, liver or kidney cancer.

This clone was seen only once. The rearrangement joins TRBV27 to TRBJ1-5; tentatively, D is TRBD1 (6 bases). Germline V lookup: CDR1 MNHEY, CDR2 SMNVEV (reference sequence). V lost 3 bases, J lost 2 bases, and 11 bases lay in between. The CDR3 runs 15 residues. The CDR3 here is CASSLGAVGNQPQHF. CDR3 coding DNA: TGTGCCAGCAGTTTGGGGGCGGTTGGCAATCAGCCCCAGCATTTT.

The V gene is TRBV7-9, the J gene TRBJ2-7; D is unresolved. CDR3 length: 13 residues. Germline-derived CDR1 and CDR2 are SEHNR and FQNEAQ (reference sequence). Trimming took 3 bases from V and 7 from J, leaving 13 bases between them. This CDR3 reads CASSFGPSREQYF. CDR3 nucleotides: TGTGCCAGCAGCTTCGGACCCTCTCGGGAGCAGTACTTC.

By proportion, this clone is medium-sized. V gene TRBV10-3 combines with J gene TRBJ1-2, with 7 bases that match TRBD1. With 6 bases clipped from V and 0 bases from J, the junction kept 4 bases outside the gene matches. Germline assignment: CDR1 ENHRY and CDR2 SYGVKD. This CDR3 region has 14 residues. The CDR3 region has the DNA TGTGCCATCAGCCTCGGGACAGCTAACTATGGCTACACCTTC. Its protein is CAISLGTANYGYTF.

The chain is built from TRBV7-3 and TRBJ2-2; TRBD2 aligns across 10 bases. After removal of 1 base from V and 6 bases from J, the junction contained 11 bases not matched to a gene. Looked up from germline, CDR1 is SGHTA and CDR2 is FQGTGA. This CDR3 is 18 amino acids long. In nucleotides, the CDR3 is TGTGCCAGCAGCTTAAAGGTTCTAGCGGGAGTTGGGTCCGGGGAGCTGTTTTTT. Translated, it gives CASSLKVLAGVGSGELFF.

This chain uses TRBV7-9 with TRBJ2-1; tentative D call: TRBD2 (6 bases). Trimming stripped 7 bases from V and 5 bases from J, with 18 bases between. The CDR3 has 15 residues. The germline V gene encodes CDR1 SEHNR and CDR2 FQNEAQ (reference sequence). Here the CDR3 DNA reads TGTGCCAGCACAGCTTACGGGACTGGAAACAATGAGCAGTTCTTC. Amino acid sequence: CASTAYGTGNNEQFF.

This chain joins TRBV5-6 and TRBJ2-7, with D maybe TRBD2 (6 bases). Trimming stripped 4 bases from V and 5 bases from J, with 16 bases between. The CDR3 has 14 residues. The germline V gene encodes CDR1 SGHDT and CDR2 YYEEEE. CDR3 DNA: TGTGCCAGCAGCCCTGGCGGGATGGTAGACGAGCAGTACTTC. This codes for CASSPGGMVDEQYF. The whole variable domain, filled in from reference TRBV5-6 and TRBJ2-7, reads DAGVTQSPTHLIKTRGQQVTLRCSPKSGHDTVSWYQQALGQGPQFIFQYYEEEERQRGNFPDRFSGHQFPNYSSELNVNALLLGDSALYLCASSPGGMVDEQYFGPGTRLTVT.

The chain recombines TRBV27 with TRBJ1-1, with D unresolved. The ends were cut back, 0 bases at V and 1 base at J, with 6 bases in the middle. Germline lookup yields CDR1 MNHEY and CDR2 SMNVEV (reference sequence). The CDR3 runs 14 residues. The chain's CDR3 is CASSLSRTNTEAFF. As DNA, the CDR3 is TGTGCCAGCAGTTTATCACGGACGAACACTGAAGCTTTCTTT.

Turning to this clone: Other DNA sequences from this sample encode an identical CDR3 as well. The chain recombines TRBV7-9 with TRBJ2-7; 8 bases fit TRBD1. Trimming at V came to 4 bases and at J to 4 bases, leaving 9 bases not matched to a gene. Germline V gives CDR1 SEHNR, CDR2 FQNEAQ (reference sequence). The CDR3 sequence is 15 residues long. The chain's CDR3 is CASSSTGQGNYEQYF. The CDR3 DNA follows: TGTGCCAGCAGCTCGACAGGACAGGGCAATTACGAGCAGTACTTC.

This clone has only one observation. The chain recombines TRBV7-9 with TRBJ2-7; D call uncertain. The CDR3 is made up of 12 amino acids. V lost 1 base to trimming and J lost 5 bases, with 6 bases between them. Germline lookup yields CDR1 SEHNR and CDR2 FQNEAQ (reference sequence). CDR3 coding DNA: TGTGCCAGCAGCTTAGGAAGGGACGAGCAGTACTTC. Its protein is CASSLGRDEQYF.

This rearrangement joins TRBV5-8 to TRBJ1-2; weak D call: TRBD1 (5 bases). Germline CDR1 is SGHTS and CDR2 is YDEGEE. The V end lost 3 bases, the J end lost 7 bases, and 10 bases lay between the germline ends. CDR3 length: 12 residues. The chain's CDR3 is CASSSDSPGYTF. The CDR3 bases are TGTGCCAGCAGCTCAGACAGTCCTGGCTACACCTTC.

This clone turned up a few times. This chain connects TRBV4-1 to TRBJ1-2; 8 nucleotides line up with TRBD1. In germline, CDR1 is MGHRA, CDR2 YSYEKL. V was clipped by 9 bases and J by 8 bases; unmatched bases: 8. The CDR3 is 12 residues long. CDR3 DNA: TGCGCCAGTCAGGGACAGGAGGAGGGCTACACCTTC. It translates to CASQGQEEGYTF.

The chain carries TRBV27 and TRBJ2-1; D is perhaps TRBD2 (5 bases). CDR1 and CDR2 (germline): MNHEY, SMNVEV (reference sequence). This CDR3 is 15 amino acids long. The germline V and J ends were trimmed by 3 bases and 0 bases, with 9 bases remaining between them. The CDR3 sequence: CASSFVASSYNEQFF. CDR3 coding DNA: TGTGCCAGCAGTTTCGTAGCGAGCTCCTACAATGAGCAGTTCTTC.

The chain joins TRBV5-5 to TRBJ2-3, with 8 bases fitting TRBD2. The germline V gene encodes CDR1 SGHKS and CDR2 YYEKEE (reference sequence). The CDR3 has 16 residues. The V gene end was trimmed by 4 bases and the J gene end by 5 bases; junction bases not matched to a gene: 12. CDR3 loop: CASSQASGGPEDTQYF. CDR3 DNA: TGTGCCAGCAGCCAAGCTTCGGGGGGGCCTGAAGATACGCAGTATTTT.

The chain recombines TRBV27 with TRBJ2-4; TRBD2 might be the D (5 bases). Germline CDR1 reads MNHEY; CDR2 reads SMNVEV (reference sequence). The CDR3 totals 14 residues. V was cut by 6 bases and J by 0 bases, with 9 bases left in between. This CDR3 is CASSTGLAKNIQYF. CDR3 nucleotide sequence: TGTGCCAGCAGCACGGGGTTAGCCAAAAACATTCAGTACTTC.

This clone appeared a single time. J is TRBJ2-7 and V is TRBV7-9; possible D gene TRBD1, 7 bases. Germline V gene sequence: CDR1 SEHNR, CDR2 FQNEAQ (reference sequence). The V end was cut by 6 bases, the J end by 4 bases, with 22 bases between. The CDR3 is made up of 16 amino acids. CDR3 in amino acids: CASSSIGGGAAYEQYF. CDR3 nucleotides: TGTGCCAGCAGTTCAATTGGAGGGGGCGCGGCGTACGAGCAGTACTTC.

The V gene is TRBV4-1, the J gene TRBJ2-1; TRBD2 matches at 9 bases. Germline V gene sequence: CDR1 MGHRA, CDR2 YSYEKL. The CDR3 has 16 amino acids. V lost 3 bases and J lost 8; bases outside the gene matches: 11. In DNA form, the CDR3 reads TGCGCCAGCAGCCATCCCGGGACTAGCACCCTGGATGAGCAGTTCTTC. It yields the protein CASSHPGTSTLDEQFF.